Included here is one T cell receptor (beta chain) sequence, with context. No antigen is known for it. These data come from a study of shared clonotypes between healthy human individuals. For the study at large: Aged 18 to 49, the donors were a couple of women and a few men.

Between the trimmed V and J ends, which lost 7 bases and 3 bases, there was a span of 13 bases. The CDR3 is made up of 14 amino acids. CDR1 MDHEN and CDR2 SYDVKM come from the germline V gene. TCRdb keeps only in-frame clones here, not all; method: immunoSEQ multiplex PCR. The data hold a few million clones, with approximately 95% observed a single time. Study findings and constraints: For sorted subsets, rarefaction showed incomplete sequencing despite large depth.

Adult donors, all healthy and HIV-negative, had no recent acute infections or vaccinations. This receptor was obtained from a man between 18 and 35 years old in good health. Some clones in this sample may be carry-over from other donors' samples. The J gene is TRBJ2-1, the V gene TRBV28; D gene ambiguous. The sequenced sample consisted of naive CD4+ T cells from PBMCs. Subset reported: CD45RA+ positively selected. The CDR3 protein is CASTIGSDYNEQFF. The CDR3 coding sequence is TGTGCCAGCACCATAGGATCGGACTACAATGAGCAGTTCTTC.